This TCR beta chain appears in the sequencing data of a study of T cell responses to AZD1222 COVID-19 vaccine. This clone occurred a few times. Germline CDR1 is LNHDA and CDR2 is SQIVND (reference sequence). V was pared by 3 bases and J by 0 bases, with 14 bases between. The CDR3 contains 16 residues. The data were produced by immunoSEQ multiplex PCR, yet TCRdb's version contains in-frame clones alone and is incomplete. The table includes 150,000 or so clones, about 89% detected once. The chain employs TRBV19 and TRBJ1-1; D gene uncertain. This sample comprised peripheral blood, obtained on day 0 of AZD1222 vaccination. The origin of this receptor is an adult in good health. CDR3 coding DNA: TGTGCCAGTAGTATGTCCGGAGTAGGCTTGAACACTGAAGCTTTCTTT. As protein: CASSMSGVGLNTEAFF.